This TCR beta chain came from a study of naive and memory T cell subsets. Whole-study results and caveats: A few larger clonotypes appeared in naive repertoires, especially CD8, possibly memory cells re-expressing CD45RA.

This clonotype has more than one count but fewer than ten. Its specificity is unknown. Two oligonucleotides, mixed equimolar, formed the beta constant-region primer covering TRBC1 and TRBC2. Four rounds of PCR amplified the ligated cDNA using nested alpha and beta constant-region primers plus SP2. TCRdb ran MiXCR on the UMI-ligation and nested PCR reads and lists one entry per CDR3 protein. The table lists around 100,000 distinct CDR3 sequences, roughly 14% of them singletons, with approximately 2.8% in the top ten. This TCR came from a human donor in good health. Sequencing was carried out using naive CD8+ T cells from blood.

The CDR3 sequence is CASSYSEGQGRNEQFF. Written as DNA, the CDR3 is TGTGCCAGCAGTTACTCTGAGGGACAGGGGAGGAATGAGCAGTTCTTC. The V call is TRBV6-6, the J call TRBJ2-1; 10 bases are shared with TRBD1. Per germline, CDR1 MNHNY and CDR2 SVGAGI (reference sequence). After removal of 0 bases from V and 7 bases from J, the junction contained 6 bases not matched to a gene. This CDR3 spans 16 amino acids.